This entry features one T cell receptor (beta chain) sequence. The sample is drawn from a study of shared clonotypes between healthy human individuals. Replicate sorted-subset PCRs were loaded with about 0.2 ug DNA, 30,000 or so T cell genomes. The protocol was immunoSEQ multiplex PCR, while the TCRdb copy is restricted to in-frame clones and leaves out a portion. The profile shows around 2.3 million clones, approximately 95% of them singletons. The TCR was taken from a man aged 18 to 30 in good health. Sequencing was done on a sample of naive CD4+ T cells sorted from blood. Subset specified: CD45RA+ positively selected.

The CDR3 here is CASSRGSGYDNQPQHF. Here the CDR3 DNA reads TGTGCCAGCAGCCGGGGATCAGGGTATGACAATCAGCCCCAGCATTTT. The V call is TRBV7-9, the J call TRBJ1-5, with D perhaps matching TRBD1 (5 bases). The CDR3 sequence is 16 residues long. The germline V gene has CDR1 SEHNR and CDR2 FQNEAQ (reference sequence). The V gene lost 5 bases and the J gene lost 3 bases, with 17 bases spanning the gap.